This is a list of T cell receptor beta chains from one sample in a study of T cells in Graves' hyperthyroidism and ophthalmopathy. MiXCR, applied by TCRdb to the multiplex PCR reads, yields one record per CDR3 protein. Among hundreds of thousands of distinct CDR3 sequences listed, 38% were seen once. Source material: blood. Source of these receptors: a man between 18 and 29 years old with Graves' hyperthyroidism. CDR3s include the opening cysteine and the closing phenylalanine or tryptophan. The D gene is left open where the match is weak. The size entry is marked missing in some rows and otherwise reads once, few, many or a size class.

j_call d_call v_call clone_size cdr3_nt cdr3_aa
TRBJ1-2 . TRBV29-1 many TGCAGCGCTTATTTATCGGAGGGCTACACCTTC CSAYLSEGYTF
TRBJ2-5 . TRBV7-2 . TGTGCCAGCAACGACAGAAACCAAGAGACCCAGTACTTC CASNDRNQETQYF
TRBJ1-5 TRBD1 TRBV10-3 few TGTGCCAGCAGTTTCGGGGCAGGGGGAGTCAATCAGCCCCAGCATTTT CASSFGAGGVNQPQHF
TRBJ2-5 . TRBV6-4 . TGTGCCAGCAGTGACGACAGGCAAGAGACCCAGTACTTC CASSDDRQETQYF
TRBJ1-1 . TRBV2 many TGTGCCAGCAGGGGCACTGAAGCTTTCTTT CASRGTEAFF
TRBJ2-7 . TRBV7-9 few TGTGCCAGCAGCTTAGGGGGATTAGCGGAGCAGTACTTC CASSLGGLAEQYF
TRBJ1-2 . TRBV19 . TGTGCCAGTAGAGATGTGGCAAACTATGGCTACACCTTC CASRDVANYGYTF
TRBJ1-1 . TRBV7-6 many TGTGCCAGCAGCTTAGGGGAGAACAGAGGGGAAGCTTTCTTT CASSLGENRGEAFF
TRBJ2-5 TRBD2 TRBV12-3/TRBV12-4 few TGTGCCAGCAGTTTAGTATTAGCGGGAGCTGATGAGACCCAGTACTTC CASSLVLAGADETQYF
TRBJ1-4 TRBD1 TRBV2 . TGTGCCAGCAGAACGGACAGGGTATCCGAAAAACTGTTTTTT CASRTDRVSEKLFF
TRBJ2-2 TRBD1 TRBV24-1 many TGTGCCACCAGTGATGGGGACAGGGGTATCACCGGGGAGCTGTTTTTT CATSDGDRGITGELFF
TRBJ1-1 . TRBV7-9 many TGTGCCAGCAGCTTAGAAGTAGGGGTTACAGCTTTCTTT CASSLEVGVTAFF
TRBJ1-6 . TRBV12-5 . TGTGCTAGTGGTTCCCGGGGACGGGAACACTCACCCCTCCACTTT CASGSRGREHSPLHF
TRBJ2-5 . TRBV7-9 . TGTGCCAGCAGCCAAGTGAGTAGCGGTGAAGAGACCCAGTACTTC CASSQVSSGEETQYF
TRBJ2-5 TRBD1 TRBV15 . TGTGCCACCAGCAGAGACCGACAGGGGCCCCAAGAGACCCAGTACTTC CATSRDRQGPQETQYF
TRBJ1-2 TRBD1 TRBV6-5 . TGTGCCAGTACCACAGGGGACCTCTATGGCTACACCTTC CASTTGDLYGYTF
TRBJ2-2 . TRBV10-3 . TGTGCCAACAAAAACGGGAACACCGGGGAGCTGTTTTTT CANKNGNTGELFF
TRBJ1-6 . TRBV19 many TGTGCCAGTAGTATAGGAACAGGCCTCGGTTCACCCCTCCACTTT CASSIGTGLGSPLHF
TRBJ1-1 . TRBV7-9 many TGTGCCAGCAGCCCACAGGACGCAATTGAAGCTTTCTTT CASSPQDAIEAFF